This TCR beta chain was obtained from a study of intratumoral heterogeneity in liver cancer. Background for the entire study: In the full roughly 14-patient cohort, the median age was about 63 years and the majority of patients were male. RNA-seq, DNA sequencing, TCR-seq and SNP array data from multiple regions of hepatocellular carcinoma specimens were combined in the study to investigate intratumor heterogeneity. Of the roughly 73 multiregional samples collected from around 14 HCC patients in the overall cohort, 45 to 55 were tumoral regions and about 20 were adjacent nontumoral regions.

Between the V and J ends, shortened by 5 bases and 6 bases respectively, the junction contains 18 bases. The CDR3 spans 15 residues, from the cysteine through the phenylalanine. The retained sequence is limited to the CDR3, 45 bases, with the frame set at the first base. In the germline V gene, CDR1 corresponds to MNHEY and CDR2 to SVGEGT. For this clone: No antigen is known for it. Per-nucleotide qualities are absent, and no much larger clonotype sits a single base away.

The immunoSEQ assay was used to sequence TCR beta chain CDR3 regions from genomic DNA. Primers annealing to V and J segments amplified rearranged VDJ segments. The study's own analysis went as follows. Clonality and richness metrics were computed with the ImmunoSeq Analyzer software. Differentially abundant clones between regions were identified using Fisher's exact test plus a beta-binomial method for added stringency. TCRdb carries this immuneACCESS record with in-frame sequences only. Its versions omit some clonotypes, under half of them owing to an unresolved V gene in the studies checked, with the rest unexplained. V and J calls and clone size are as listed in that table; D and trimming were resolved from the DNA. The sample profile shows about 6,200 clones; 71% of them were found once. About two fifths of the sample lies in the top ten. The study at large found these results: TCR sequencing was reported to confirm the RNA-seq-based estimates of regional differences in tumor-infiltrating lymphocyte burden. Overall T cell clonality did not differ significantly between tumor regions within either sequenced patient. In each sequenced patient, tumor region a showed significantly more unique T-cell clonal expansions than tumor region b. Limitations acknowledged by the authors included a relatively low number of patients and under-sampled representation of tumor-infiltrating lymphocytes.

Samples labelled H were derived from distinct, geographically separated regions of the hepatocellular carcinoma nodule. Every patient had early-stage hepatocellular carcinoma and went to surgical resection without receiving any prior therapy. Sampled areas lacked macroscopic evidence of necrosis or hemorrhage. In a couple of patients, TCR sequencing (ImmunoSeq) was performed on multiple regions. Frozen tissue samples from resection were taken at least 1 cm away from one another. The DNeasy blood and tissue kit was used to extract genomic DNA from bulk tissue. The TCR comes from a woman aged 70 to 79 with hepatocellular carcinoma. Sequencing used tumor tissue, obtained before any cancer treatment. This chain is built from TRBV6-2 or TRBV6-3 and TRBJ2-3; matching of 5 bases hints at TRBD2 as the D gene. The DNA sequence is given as TGTGCCAGCAGTCCCCCCGGGATAGTAAGGGATACGCAGTATTTT. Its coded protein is CASSPPGIVRDTQYF.